This T cell receptor (beta chain) originates from a study of blood T cell repertoires in COVID-19. Study context: COVID-19 samples, acute and convalescent, were from the United States, Italy and Spain.

Germline V lookup: CDR1 SGHTA, CDR2 FQGNSA. Trimming stripped 8 bases from V and 2 bases from J, with 4 bases between. CDR3 size: 11 residues. Libraries were prepared by immunoSEQ multiplex PCR; TCRdb keeps only in-frame clonotypes and omits some of them. This sample has around 250,000 clones, with around 86% found just once. Specimen: peripheral blood. The rearrangement uses TRBV7-2 and TRBJ2-1; D is uncertain. The sequence was obtained from a woman aged 60-70 years who had recovered from COVID-19. As DNA, the CDR3 is TGTGCCAGCGGGCCCTACAATGAGCAGTTCTTC. Translating it yields CASGPYNEQFF.